The following is a T cell receptor beta chain sequence with its context. This specimen belongs to a study of blood T cell repertoires in COVID-19. Study context: Samples representing acute and convalescent COVID-19 were sourced from the United States, Italy and Spain. PBMCs, B-cell-depleted T cells, or T cells were the source of the cDNA or gDNA that made up the material.

Germline values: CDR1 MDHEN, CDR2 SYDVKM. The ends lost 7 bases at V and 2 bases at J; junction bases unmatched: 4. The CDR3 has 13 residues. In the source study's methods: Estimation of nucleated cell counts relied on the amplification of reference gene primers. Sequenced by immunoSEQ multiplex PCR; TCRdb stores in-frame clones only, minus some. For V, J and clone size, that table is used; D and trimming come from the DNA. The sample has about 170,000 clones, around 85% seen once; the top ten hold about 3%. Sequencing used peripheral blood. V is TRBV28 and J is TRBJ2-7, with 8 bases fitting TRBD1. This TCR was recovered from a human donor with acute or convalescent COVID-19. The donor label of this sample is uncertain. The CDR3, as DNA: TGTGCCAGCAAGGGGACAGGCCCCTACGAGCAGTACTTC. Translated: CASKGTGPYEQYF.